The T cell receptor (beta chain) described here comes from a study of blood T cell repertoires in COVID-19. Living in 24 US areas, the participants were between roughly 18 and 95 years of age. In the authors' methods: Amplification of reference gene primers provided the estimated nucleated cell counts. Profiled with immunoSEQ multiplex PCR; TCRdb holds only in-frame clones, not every one. V, J and clone size derive from that table, while D and trimming were established from the DNA sequence. This table has about 300,000 clones, roughly 85% appearing once. The sequencing input was PBMCs or T cells enriched from blood (not recorded which). This TCR derives from a woman aged 45 to 65 who had recovered from COVID-19.

Written as DNA, the CDR3 is TGCGCCAGCAGCCGAGGACAGGGTCGGAACACTGAAGCTTTCTTT. Protein: CASSRGQGRNTEAFF. The chain joins TRBV5-1 to TRBJ1-1; 8 bases line up with TRBD1. This CDR3 is built from 15 residues. Germline-derived CDR1 and CDR2 are SGHRS and YFSETQ. Germline trimming cut 4 bases from V and 1 base from J; bases unmatched to any gene: 6.